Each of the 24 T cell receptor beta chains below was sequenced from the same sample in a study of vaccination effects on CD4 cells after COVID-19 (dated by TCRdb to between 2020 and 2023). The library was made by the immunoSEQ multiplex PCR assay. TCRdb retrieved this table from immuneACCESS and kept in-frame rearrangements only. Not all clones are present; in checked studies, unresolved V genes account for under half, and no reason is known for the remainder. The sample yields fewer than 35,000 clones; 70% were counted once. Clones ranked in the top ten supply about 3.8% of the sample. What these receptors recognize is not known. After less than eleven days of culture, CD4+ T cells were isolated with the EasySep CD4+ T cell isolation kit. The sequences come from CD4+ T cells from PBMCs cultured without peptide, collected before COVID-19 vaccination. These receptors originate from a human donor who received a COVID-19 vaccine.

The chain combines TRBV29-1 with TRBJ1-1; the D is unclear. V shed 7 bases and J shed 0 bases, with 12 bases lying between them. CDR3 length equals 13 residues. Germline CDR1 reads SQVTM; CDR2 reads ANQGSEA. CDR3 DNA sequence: TGCAGCGCTGTGGGTACGGTGAACACTGAAGCTTTCTTT. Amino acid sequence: CSAVGTVNTEAFF.

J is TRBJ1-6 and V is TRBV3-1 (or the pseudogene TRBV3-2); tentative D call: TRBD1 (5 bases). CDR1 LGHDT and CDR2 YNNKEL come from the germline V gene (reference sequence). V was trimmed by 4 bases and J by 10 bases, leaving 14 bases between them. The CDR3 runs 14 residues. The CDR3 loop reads CASSPSPGPSPLHF. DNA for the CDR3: TGTGCCAGCAGCCCGTCCCCAGGGCCGTCACCCCTCCACTTT.

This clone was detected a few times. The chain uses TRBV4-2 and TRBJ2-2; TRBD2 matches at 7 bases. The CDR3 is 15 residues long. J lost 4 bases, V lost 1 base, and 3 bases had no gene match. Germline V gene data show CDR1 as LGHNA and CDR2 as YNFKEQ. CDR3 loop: CASSQGASGTGELFF. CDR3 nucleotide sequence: TGTGCCAGCAGCCAAGGGGCTAGCGGCACCGGGGAGCTGTTTTTT.

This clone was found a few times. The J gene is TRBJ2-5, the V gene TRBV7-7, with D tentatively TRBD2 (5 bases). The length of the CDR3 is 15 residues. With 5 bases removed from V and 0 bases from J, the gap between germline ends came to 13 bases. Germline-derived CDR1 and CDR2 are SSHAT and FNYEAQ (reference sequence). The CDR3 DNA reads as TGTGCCAGCAGCACCGGACGGAGGTACCAAGAGACCCAGTACTTC. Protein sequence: CASSTGRRYQETQYF.

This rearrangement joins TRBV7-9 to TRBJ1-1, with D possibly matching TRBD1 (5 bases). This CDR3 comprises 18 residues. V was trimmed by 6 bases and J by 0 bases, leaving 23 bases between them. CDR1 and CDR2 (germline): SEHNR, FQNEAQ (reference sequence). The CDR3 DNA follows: TGTGCCAGCAGTCTACTTTTCTCGAAGGGGAGGATGAACACTGAAGCTTTCTTT. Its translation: CASSLLFSKGRMNTEAFF.

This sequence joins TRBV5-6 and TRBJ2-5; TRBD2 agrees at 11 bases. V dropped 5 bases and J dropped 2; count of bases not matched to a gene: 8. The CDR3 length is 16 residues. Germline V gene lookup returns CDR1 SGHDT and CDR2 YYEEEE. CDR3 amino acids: CASRGRLAGLQETQYF. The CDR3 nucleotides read TGTGCCAGCAGGGGGAGACTAGCGGGGCTGCAAGAGACCCAGTACTTC.

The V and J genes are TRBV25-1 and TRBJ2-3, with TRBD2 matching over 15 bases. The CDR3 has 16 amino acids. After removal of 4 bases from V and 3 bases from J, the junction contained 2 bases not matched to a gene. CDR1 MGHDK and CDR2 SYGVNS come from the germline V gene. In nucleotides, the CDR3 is TGTGCCAGCAGTGGGGGGACTAGCGGGAGGACAGATACGCAGTATTTT. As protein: CASSGGTSGRTDTQYF.

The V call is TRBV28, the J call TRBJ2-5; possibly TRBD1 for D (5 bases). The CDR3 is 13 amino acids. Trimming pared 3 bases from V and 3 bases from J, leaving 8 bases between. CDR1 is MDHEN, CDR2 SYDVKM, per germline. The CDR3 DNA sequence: TGTGCCAGCAGTTTTGCGGACAAAGAGACCCAGTACTTC. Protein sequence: CASSFADKETQYF.

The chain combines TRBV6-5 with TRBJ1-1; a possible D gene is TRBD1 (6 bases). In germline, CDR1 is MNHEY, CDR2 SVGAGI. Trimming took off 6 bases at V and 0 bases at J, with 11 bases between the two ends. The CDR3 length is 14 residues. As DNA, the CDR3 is TGTGCCAGCAGATTGACAGGTATGAACACTGAAGCTTTCTTT. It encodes CASRLTGMNTEAFF.

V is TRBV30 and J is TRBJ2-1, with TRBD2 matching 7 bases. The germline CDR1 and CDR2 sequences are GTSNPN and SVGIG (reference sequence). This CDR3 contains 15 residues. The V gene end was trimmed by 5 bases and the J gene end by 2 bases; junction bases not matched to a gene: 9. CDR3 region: CAWGTGGSAYNEQFF. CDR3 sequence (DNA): TGTGCCTGGGGAACCGGGGGGAGCGCCTACAATGAGCAGTTCTTC.

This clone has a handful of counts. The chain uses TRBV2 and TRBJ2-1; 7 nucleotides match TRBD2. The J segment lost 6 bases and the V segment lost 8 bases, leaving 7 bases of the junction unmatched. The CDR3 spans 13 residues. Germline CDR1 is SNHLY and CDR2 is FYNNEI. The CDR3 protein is CASGRALSNEQFF. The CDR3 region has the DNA TGTGCCAGCGGGAGGGCCCTGAGCAATGAGCAGTTCTTC.

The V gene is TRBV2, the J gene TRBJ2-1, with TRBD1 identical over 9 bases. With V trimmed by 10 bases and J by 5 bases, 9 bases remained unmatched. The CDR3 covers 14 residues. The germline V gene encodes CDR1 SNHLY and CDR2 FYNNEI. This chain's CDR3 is CAMTGTGRDNEQFF. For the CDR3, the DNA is TGTGCCATGACCGGGACAGGGAGAGACAATGAGCAGTTCTTC. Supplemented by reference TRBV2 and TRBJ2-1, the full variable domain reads EPEVTQTPSHQVTQMGQEVILRCVPISNHLYFYWYRQILGQKVEFLVSFYNNEISEKSEIFDDQFSVERPDGSNFTLKIRSTKLEDSAMYFCAMTGTGRDNEQFFGPGTRLTVL.

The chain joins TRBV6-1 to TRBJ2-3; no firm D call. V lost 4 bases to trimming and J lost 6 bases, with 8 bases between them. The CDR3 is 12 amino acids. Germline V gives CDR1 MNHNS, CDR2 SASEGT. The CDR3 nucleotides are TGTGCCAGCAGTGGGTCTTGGGATACGCAGTATTTT. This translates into CASSGSWDTQYF.

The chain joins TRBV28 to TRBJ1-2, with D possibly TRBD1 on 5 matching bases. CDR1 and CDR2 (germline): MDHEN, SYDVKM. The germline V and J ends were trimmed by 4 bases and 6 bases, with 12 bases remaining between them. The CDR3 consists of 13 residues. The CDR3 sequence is CASSSGRLNGYTF. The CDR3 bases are TGTGCCAGCAGTTCGGGACGGTTAAATGGCTACACCTTC.

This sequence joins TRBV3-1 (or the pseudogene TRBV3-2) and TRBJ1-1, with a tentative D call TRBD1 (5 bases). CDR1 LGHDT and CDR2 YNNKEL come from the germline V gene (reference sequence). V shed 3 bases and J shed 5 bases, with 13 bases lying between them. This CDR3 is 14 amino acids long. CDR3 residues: CASSQMTDGTEAFF. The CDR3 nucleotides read TGTGCCAGCAGCCAGATGACAGATGGGACTGAAGCTTTCTTT.

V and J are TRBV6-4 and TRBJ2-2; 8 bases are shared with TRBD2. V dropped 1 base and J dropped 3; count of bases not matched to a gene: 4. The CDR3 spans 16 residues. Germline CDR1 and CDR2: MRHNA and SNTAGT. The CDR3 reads CASSDLSGSYTGELFF. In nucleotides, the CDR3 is TGTGCCAGCAGTGACTTGAGCGGGAGTTACACCGGGGAGCTGTTTTTT.

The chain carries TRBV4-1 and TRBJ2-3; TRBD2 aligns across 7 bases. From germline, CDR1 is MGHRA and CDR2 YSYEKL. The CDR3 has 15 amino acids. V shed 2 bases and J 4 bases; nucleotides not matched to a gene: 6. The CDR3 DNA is TGCGCCAGCAGCCAACTCGGACTAGTCGCAGATACGCAGTATTTT. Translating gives CASSQLGLVADTQYF.

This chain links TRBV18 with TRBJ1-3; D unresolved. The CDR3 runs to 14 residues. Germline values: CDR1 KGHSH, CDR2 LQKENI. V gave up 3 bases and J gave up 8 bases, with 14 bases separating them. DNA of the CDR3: TGTGCCAGCTCACCCAATCTTGGGGAGGACACCATATATTTT. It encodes CASSPNLGEDTIYF.

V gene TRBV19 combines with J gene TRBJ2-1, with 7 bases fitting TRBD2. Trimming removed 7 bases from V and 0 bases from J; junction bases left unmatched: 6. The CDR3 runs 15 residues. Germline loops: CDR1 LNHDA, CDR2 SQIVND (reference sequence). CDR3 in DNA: TGTGCCAGTACCATAAGCGGGGCCTCCTACAATGAGCAGTTCTTC. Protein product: CASTISGASYNEQFF.

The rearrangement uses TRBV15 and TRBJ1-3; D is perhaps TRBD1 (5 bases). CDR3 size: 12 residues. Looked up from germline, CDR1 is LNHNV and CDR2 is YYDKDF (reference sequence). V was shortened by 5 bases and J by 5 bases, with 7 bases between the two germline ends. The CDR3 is CATSLDRNTIYF. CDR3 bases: TGTGCCACCAGCCTGGACAGAAACACCATATATTTT. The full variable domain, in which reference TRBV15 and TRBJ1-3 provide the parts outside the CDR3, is DAMVIQNPRYQVTQFGKPVTLSCSQTLNHNVMYWYQQKSSQAPKLLFHYYDKDFNNEADTPDNFQSRRPNTSFCFLDIRSPGLGDTAMYLCATSLDRNTIYFGEGSWLTVV.

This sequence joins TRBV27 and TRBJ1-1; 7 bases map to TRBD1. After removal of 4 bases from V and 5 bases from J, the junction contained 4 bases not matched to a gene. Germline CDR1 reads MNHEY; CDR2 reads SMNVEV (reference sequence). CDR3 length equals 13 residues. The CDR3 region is CASSSTGLTEAFF. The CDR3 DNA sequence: TGTGCCAGCAGTTCGACAGGGTTAACTGAAGCTTTCTTT.

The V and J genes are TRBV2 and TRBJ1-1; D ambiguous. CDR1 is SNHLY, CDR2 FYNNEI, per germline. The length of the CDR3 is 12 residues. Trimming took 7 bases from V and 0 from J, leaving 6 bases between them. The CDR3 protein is CASKGLNTEAFF. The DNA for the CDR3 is TGTGCCAGCAAAGGACTGAACACTGAAGCTTTCTTT. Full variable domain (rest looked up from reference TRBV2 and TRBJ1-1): EPEVTQTPSHQVTQMGQEVILRCVPISNHLYFYWYRQILGQKVEFLVSFYNNEISEKSEIFDDQFSVERPDGSNFTLKIRSTKLEDSAMYFCASKGLNTEAFFGQGTRLTVV.

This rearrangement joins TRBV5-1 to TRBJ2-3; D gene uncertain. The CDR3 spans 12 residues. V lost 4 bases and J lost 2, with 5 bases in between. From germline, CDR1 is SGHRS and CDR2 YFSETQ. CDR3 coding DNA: TGCGCCAGCAGCCGACTCACAGATACGCAGTATTTT. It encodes CASSRLTDTQYF. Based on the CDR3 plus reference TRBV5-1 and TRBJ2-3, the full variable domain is KAGVTQTPRYLIKTRGQQVTLSCSPISGHRSVSWYQQTPGQGLQFLFEYFSETQRNKGNFPGRFSGRQFSNSRSEMNVSTLELGDSALYLCASSRLTDTQYFGPGTRLTVL.

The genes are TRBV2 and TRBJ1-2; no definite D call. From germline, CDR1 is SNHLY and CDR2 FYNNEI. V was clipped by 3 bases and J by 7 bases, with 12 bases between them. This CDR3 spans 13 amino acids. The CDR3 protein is CASSDPRRPGYTF. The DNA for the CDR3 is TGTGCCAGCAGTGACCCGCGGAGGCCTGGCTACACCTTC.